The 16 T cell receptor beta chains presented below share a single source sample, sequenced in a study of T cell responses to AZD1222 COVID-19 vaccine. TCRdb's table, derived via immunoSEQ multiplex PCR, lists solely in-frame clones and lacks some. This table holds 150,000 to 200,000 clones, 87% found once. This sample comprised peripheral blood, obtained on day 0 of MenACWY control vaccination. The source of these receptors is an adult in good health.

The chain has TRBV3-1 (or the pseudogene TRBV3-2) and TRBJ1-2, with 7 bases fitting TRBD1. The CDR3 is made up of 13 amino acids. CDR1 is LGHDT and CDR2 is YNNKEL in the germline V gene (reference sequence). V was clipped by 2 bases and J by 7 bases; unmatched bases: 4. CDR3: CASSQNRGGGYTF. CDR3 bases: TGTGCCAGCAGCCAAAACAGGGGTGGTGGCTACACCTTC.

This chain uses TRBV5-4 with TRBJ2-7, with D perhaps being TRBD1 or TRBD2 (5 bases each). This CDR3 is 13 amino acids long. Between the trimmed V and J ends, which lost 3 bases and 3 bases, there was a span of 10 bases. The germline CDR1 and CDR2 sequences are SGHNT and YYREEE (reference sequence). The CDR3 nucleotides read TGTGCCAGCAGCTCCGGGACGCGCTACGAGCAGTACTTC. Amino acid sequence: CASSSGTRYEQYF.

The chain joins TRBV6-6 to TRBJ1-2; no clear D. Deletions cut 0 bases from V and 5 bases from J, with 13 bases between. Germline V gene sequence: CDR1 MNHNY, CDR2 SVGAGI (reference sequence). The CDR3 runs 15 residues. CDR3 DNA: TGTGCCAGCAGTTACTCCGCCGGCGCAGCTTATGGCTACACCTTC. Its translation: CASSYSAGAAYGYTF.

This rearrangement joins TRBV29-1 to TRBJ2-7, with 8 bases fitting TRBD1. V lost 4 bases, J lost 5 bases, and 10 bases stayed unmatched. CDR1 is SQVTM and CDR2 is ANQGSEA in the germline V gene. This CDR3 is 14 amino acids long. The CDR3, as DNA: TGCAGCGTTGTCAGTAGACAGGGGCACCACGAGCAGTACTTC. As protein: CSVVSRQGHHEQYF.

This clone was seen more than once but under ten times. The rearrangement joins TRBV7-6 to TRBJ2-5; no clear D gene. This CDR3 region has 16 residues. CDR1 is SGHVS, CDR2 FNYEAQ, per germline. The V gene lost 1 base and the J gene lost 8 bases, with 20 bases spanning the gap. The CDR3 DNA sequence: TGTGCCAGCAGCTTAGAGAGGATGCCCCCTCAGATCACCCAGTACTTC. Translating gives CASSLERMPPQITQYF.

The V call is TRBV28, the J call TRBJ1-6; no definite D call. In germline, CDR1 is MDHEN, CDR2 SYDVKM. The CDR3 runs to 15 residues. Trimming pared 4 bases from V and 7 bases from J, leaving 14 bases between. The CDR3 DNA reads TGTGCCAGCAGTTCCACCGGGATAATAAATTCACCCCTCCACTTT. It yields the protein CASSSTGIINSPLHF.

The rearrangement joins TRBV3-1 (or the pseudogene TRBV3-2) to TRBJ1-1; D gene ambiguous. Per the germline V gene, CDR1 is LGHDT and CDR2 is YNNKEL (reference sequence). Trimming pared 1 base from V and 1 base from J, leaving 13 bases between. The CDR3 extends over 16 amino acids. CDR3 in amino acids: CASSQGIGWGNTEAFF. The CDR3 bases are TGTGCCAGCAGCCAAGGTATAGGGTGGGGGAACACTGAAGCTTTCTTT.

The V and J genes are TRBV5-4 and TRBJ2-1; D not resolved. V was trimmed by 4 bases and J by 11 bases, leaving 16 bases between them. The V gene's germline CDR1 is SGHNT and CDR2 YYREEE (reference sequence). There are 13 residues in the CDR3. The chain's CDR3 is CASSPGLGMKQFF. Here the CDR3 DNA reads TGTGCCAGCAGCCCGGGCCTGGGGATGAAGCAGTTCTTC. Drawing the rest from reference TRBV5-4 and TRBJ2-1, the complete variable domain is ETGVTQSPTHLIKTRGQQVTLRCSSQSGHNTVSWYQQALGQGPQFIFQYYREEENGRGNFPPRFSGLQFPNYSSELNVNALELDDSALYLCASSPGLGMKQFFGPGTRLTVL.

The chain joins TRBV27 to TRBJ2-2, with unresolved D. CDR1 and CDR2 from the germline V gene are MNHEY and SMNVEV (reference sequence). Trimming left V 2 bases short and J 3 bases short, with 10 bases between. The CDR3 sequence is 15 residues long. CDR3 sequence (DNA): TGTGCCAGCAGTTTAAAAGAGGTATACACCGGGGAGCTGTTTTTT. This translates into CASSLKEVYTGELFF.

The V and J genes are TRBV19 and TRBJ2-5; no reliable D call. The germline gives CDR1 LNHDA, CDR2 SQIVND (reference sequence). Trimming removed 3 bases from V and 5 bases from J, with 19 bases in between. CDR3 length equals 16 residues. The CDR3 region has the DNA TGTGCCAGTAGTATGAGAACCACTACGCGTGTTGAGACCCAGTACTTC. It specifies CASSMRTTTRVETQYF.

The V and J genes are TRBV6-5 and TRBJ2-7, with 8 bases matching TRBD2. The J segment lost 2 bases and the V segment lost 6 bases, leaving 3 bases of the junction unmatched. The CDR3 contains 13 residues. Germline V gene lookup returns CDR1 MNHEY and CDR2 SVGAGI. CDR3 sequence: CASRREGPYEQYF. The CDR3 DNA reads as TGTGCCAGCAGACGGGAGGGCCCCTACGAGCAGTACTTC.

This clone was observed once. CDR3 DNA: TGTGCCAGCAGTTCCTCCGCGGCGGCCACTGAAGCTTTCTTT. Translating gives CASSSSAAATEAFF. V gene TRBV27 combines with J gene TRBJ1-1; D gene uncertain. V was cut by 4 bases and J by 4 bases, with 13 bases left in between. This CDR3 has 14 amino acids. Looked up from germline, CDR1 is MNHEY and CDR2 is SMNVEV (reference sequence).

This chain connects TRBV30 to TRBJ1-5; D is ambiguous. This CDR3 comprises 12 residues. The germline V gene has CDR1 GTSNPN and CDR2 SVGIG (reference sequence). Trimming cost V 2 bases and J 6 bases, with 8 bases left between them. CDR3 region: CAWSLGIQPQHF. The DNA of the CDR3 is TGTGCCTGGAGTTTAGGAATTCAGCCCCAGCATTTT. Full variable domain (outside the CDR3, taken from reference TRBV30 and TRBJ1-5): SQTIHQWPATLVQPVGSPLSLECTVEGTSNPNLYWYRQAAGRGLQLLFYSVGIGQISSEVPQNLSASRPQDRQFILSSKKLLLSDSGFYLCAWSLGIQPQHFGDGTRLSIL.

A note on this clone: The same CDR3 also results from other DNA sequences found in this sample. V gene TRBV12-3 or TRBV12-4 combines with J gene TRBJ2-7; TRBD1 matches 7 bases. The CDR3 length is 13 residues. The junction had 2 bases not matched to a gene; V was cut back by 6 bases and J by 0 bases. The CDR3 spells CASRRDSSYEQYF. The CDR3 DNA is TGTGCCAGCAGACGGGACAGCTCCTACGAGCAGTACTTC.

This sequence joins TRBV6-4 and TRBJ1-2; 8 bases line up with TRBD1. V lost 6 bases and J lost 8; bases outside the gene matches: 8. This CDR3 is 13 amino acids long. Per germline, CDR1 MRHNA and CDR2 SNTAGT. In DNA, the CDR3 is TGTGCCAGCAGGGGACAGGAGGAAAAGGGCTACACCTTC. Its translation is CASRGQEEKGYTF.

This clone appeared a single time. This chain uses TRBV5-6 with TRBJ1-1; 10 positions agree with TRBD1. This CDR3 contains 15 residues. The trim removed 6 bases at V and 1 base at J, leaving 6 bases unmatched. CDR1 is SGHDT and CDR2 is YYEEEE in the germline V gene. CDR3 DNA: TGTGCCAGCACCCGACAGGGGGCCTGGAACACTGAAGCTTTCTTT. Translated, it gives CASTRQGAWNTEAFF.